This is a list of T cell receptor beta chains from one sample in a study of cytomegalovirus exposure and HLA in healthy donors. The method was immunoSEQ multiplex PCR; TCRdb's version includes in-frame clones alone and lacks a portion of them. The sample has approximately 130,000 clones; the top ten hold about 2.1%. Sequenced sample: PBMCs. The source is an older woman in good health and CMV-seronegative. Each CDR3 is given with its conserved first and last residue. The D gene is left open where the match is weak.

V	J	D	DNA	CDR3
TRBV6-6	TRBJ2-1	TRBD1	TGTGCCAGCAGGACAGGGTTTAGGAGTAATGAGCAGTTCTTC	CASRTGFRSNEQFF
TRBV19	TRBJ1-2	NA	TGTGCCAGTAGTATTGGGGCCCAGTATATGACAGCGCATGGCTACACCTTC	CASSIGAQYMTAHGYTF
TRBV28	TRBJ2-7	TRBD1	TGTGCCAGCAGGTGGGGACAGGGGGCGAGTGAGCAGTACTTC	CASRWGQGASEQYF
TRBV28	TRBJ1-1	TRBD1	TGTGCCAGCAGTTTGAGGACAGGGGGCCTCCGAGGAGCTTTCTTT	CASSLRTGGLRGAFF
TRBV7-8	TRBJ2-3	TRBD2	TGTGCCAGCAGCTTAGGGGCGGGGCTAGCGGGAAGAGATACGCAGTATTTT	CASSLGAGLAGRDTQYF
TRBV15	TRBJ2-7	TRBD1	TGTGCCACCAGCAGAGATTCCGGGACAGACGCCTACGAGCAGTACTTC	CATSRDSGTDAYEQYF
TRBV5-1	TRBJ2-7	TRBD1	TGCGCCAGCAGACCCCAGGGGGCTAGCGCGCCCTACGAGCAGTACTTC	CASRPQGASAPYEQYF
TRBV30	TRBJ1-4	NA	TGTGCCTGGAGTGTGCGGGGAACTAATGAAAAACTGTTTTTT	CAWSVRGTNEKLFF
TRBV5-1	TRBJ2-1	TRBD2	TGCGCCAGCAGCTATGCGGGGGACTACAATGAGCAGTTCTTC	CASSYAGDYNEQFF
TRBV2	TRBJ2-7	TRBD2	TGTGCCATCCAGACTAGCGGGAGCTACGAGCAGTACTTC	CAIQTSGSYEQYF
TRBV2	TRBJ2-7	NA	TGTGCCAGCACGGAGAGTACCCTATACGAGCAGTACTTC	CASTESTLYEQYF
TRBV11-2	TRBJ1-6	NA	TGTGCCAGCAGCTTAGAAGGTAGCGCAGAGTCACCCCTCCACTTT	CASSLEGSAESPLHF
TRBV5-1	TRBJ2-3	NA	TGCGCCAGCAGCTTGGCCGGGGGACCAGATACGCAGTATTTT	CASSLAGGPDTQYF
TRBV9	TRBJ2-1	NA	TGTGCCAGCAGCGTAGCATGGCGGTACAATGAGCAGTTCTTC	CASSVAWRYNEQFF
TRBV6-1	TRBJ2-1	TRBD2	TGTGCCAGCTTGATAGCGGGAGGGGCCTACAATGAGCAGTTCTTC	CASLIAGGAYNEQFF
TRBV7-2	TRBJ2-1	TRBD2	TGTGCCAGCAGCGCGAATCTAGCGGGGGGGCCCAATGAGCAGTTCTTC	CASSANLAGGPNEQFF
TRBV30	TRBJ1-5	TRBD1	TGTGCCTGGAGTGTAGGTAACAGGGGAGGTTATCAGCCCCAGCATTTT	CAWSVGNRGGYQPQHF
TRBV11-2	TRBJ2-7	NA	TGTGCCAGCAGCTCCCCGGAGCGGTCTTCCTACGAGCAGTACTTC	CASSSPERSSYEQYF
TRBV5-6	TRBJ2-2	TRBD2	TGTGCCAGCAGCGACCCGGGGGGGAACACCGGGAAGCTGTTTTTT	CASSDPGGNTGKLFF
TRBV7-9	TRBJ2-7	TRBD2	TGTGCCAGCAGTTCCGGGGGGGTTTACGAGCAGTACTTC	CASSSGGVYEQYF
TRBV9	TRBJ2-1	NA	TGTGCCAGCAGCGACTTGGACAACCCTTTCTACAATGAGCAGTTCTTC	CASSDLDNPFYNEQFF
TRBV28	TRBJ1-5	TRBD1	TGTGCTTCTACCGGGACAGGGTTTAGGAGCAATCAGCCCCAGCATTTT	CASTGTGFRSNQPQHF
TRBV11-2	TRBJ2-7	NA	TGTGCCAGCAGCTTAGGTTTGGACAGCACCTACGAGCAGTACTTC	CASSLGLDSTYEQYF
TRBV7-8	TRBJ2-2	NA	TGTGCCTCCGGGACAATGAACACCGGGGAGCTGTTTTTT	CASGTMNTGELFF
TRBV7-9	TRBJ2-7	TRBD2	TGTGCCAGCAGCCAATACTATTCCACTAGCGGGGGGACCTACGAGCAGTACTTC	CASSQYYSTSGGTYEQYF
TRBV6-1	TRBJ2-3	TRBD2	TGTGCCAGCAGTGGGACTAGCGGGCATCGCACAGATACGCAGTATTTT	CASSGTSGHRTDTQYF
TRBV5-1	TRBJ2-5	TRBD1	TGCGCCAGCAGCCTAAACGGACAGGGGCTTGGGGAGACCCAGTACTTC	CASSLNGQGLGETQYF
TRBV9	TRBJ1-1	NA	TGTGCCAGCAGCCCTAGAGAGGGGACTCGGGTAAACACTGAAGCTTTCTTT	CASSPREGTRVNTEAFF
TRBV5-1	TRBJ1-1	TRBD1	TGCGCCAGCAGCTTGGAAGGGGGCGTCAACACTGAAGCTTTCTTT	CASSLEGGVNTEAFF
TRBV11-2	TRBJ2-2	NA	TGTGCCAGCAGCGTAAGGGGGGGGAAGAACACCGGGGAGCTGTTTTTT	CASSVRGGKNTGELFF
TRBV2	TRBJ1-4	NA	TGTGCCAGCAGTCCCCGGGTCAATCTTGAAAAACTGTTTTTT	CASSPRVNLEKLFF
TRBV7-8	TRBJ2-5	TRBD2	TGTGCCAGCAACACAGCGGGAGGGACCCAAGAGACCCAGTACTTC	CASNTAGGTQETQYF
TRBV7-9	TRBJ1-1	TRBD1	TGTGCCAGCAGCAAACAGGGGGGTGAGAGCACTGAAGCTTTCTTT	CASSKQGGESTEAFF
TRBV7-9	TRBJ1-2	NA	TGTGCCAGCAGCTTAGCGGCAGCGAACTATGGCTACACCTTC	CASSLAAANYGYTF
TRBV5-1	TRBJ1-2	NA	TGCGCCAGCAGCTTGGGAGGGTCCGTTGACTATGGCTACACCTTC	CASSLGGSVDYGYTF
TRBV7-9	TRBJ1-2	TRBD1	TGTGCCAGCAGCTTAGCCCGGGACAGCTCTGGCTATGGCTACACCTTC	CASSLARDSSGYGYTF
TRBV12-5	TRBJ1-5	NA	TGTGCTAGTGGCTTAGACAATTATCAGCCCCAGCATTTT	CASGLDNYQPQHF
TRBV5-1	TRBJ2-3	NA	TGCGCCAGCAGCTCCGCAGCGACTACCGAGACTTATACGCAGTATTTT	CASSSAATTETYTQYF
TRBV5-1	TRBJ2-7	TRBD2	TGCGCCAGCAGCTTGTTAGCGGGGGGGCGCTACGAGCAGTACTTC	CASSLLAGGRYEQYF
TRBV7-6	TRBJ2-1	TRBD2	TGTGCCAGCAGCTTAGAAGTTGAGCGGGGGGCGGATGAGCAGTTCTTC	CASSLEVERGADEQFF
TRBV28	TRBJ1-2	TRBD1	TGTGCCAGCAGTTATCAAACAGGGGTGCGGGGTAATGGCTACACCTTC	CASSYQTGVRGNGYTF
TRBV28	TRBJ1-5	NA	TGTGCCAGCAGTTCCCCAGGGTCGGGCAATCAGCCCCAGCATTTT	CASSSPGSGNQPQHF
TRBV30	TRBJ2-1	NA	TGTGCCTGGACCCCCCGAGCTTTCTTCTCCTACAATGAGCAGTTCTTC	CAWTPRAFFSYNEQFF
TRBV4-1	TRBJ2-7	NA	TGCGCCAGCAGCCAGGGGGCAGTCGCCGAGGCCGAGCAGTACTTC	CASSQGAVAEAEQYF
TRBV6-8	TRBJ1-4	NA	TGTGCCAGCAGCCTCGCGGCCCGACTGTTTTTT	CASSLAARLFF
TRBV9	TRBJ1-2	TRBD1	TGTGCCAGCAGCCCAGCGACAGGGACCTATGGCTACACCTTC	CASSPATGTYGYTF
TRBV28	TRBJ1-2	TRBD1	TGTGCCAGCCGGGTAATTCGAGGGACAGACTATGGCTACACCTTC	CASRVIRGTDYGYTF
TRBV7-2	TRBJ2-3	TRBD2	TGTGCCAGCAGCCTAATGACTAGCGGGGGCACAGATACGCAGTATTTT	CASSLMTSGGTDTQYF
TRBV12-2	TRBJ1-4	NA	TGTGCAAGTCGCTTAGAGGTACGTCAGGGGGACGAAAAACTGTTTTTT	CASRLEVRQGDEKLFF
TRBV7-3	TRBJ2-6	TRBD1	TGTGCCAGCAGAAAAAACGGGACAGGGGGAACTGGGGCCAACGTCCTGACTTTC	CASRKNGTGGTGANVLTF
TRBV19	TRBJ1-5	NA	TGTGCCAGTAGTATTGGAGTAGGAAATCAGCCCCAGCATTTT	CASSIGVGNQPQHF
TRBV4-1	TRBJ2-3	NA	TGCGCCAGCAGCCAAGACTTGGGAGTGGATACGCAGTATTTT	CASSQDLGVDTQYF